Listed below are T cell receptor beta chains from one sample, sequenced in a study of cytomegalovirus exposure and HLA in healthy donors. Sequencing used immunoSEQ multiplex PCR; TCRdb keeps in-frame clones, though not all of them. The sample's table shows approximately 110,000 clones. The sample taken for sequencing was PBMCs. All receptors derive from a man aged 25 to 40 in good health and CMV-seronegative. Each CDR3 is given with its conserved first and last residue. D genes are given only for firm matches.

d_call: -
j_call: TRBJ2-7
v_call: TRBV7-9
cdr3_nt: TGTGCCAGCAGCCCGGGGACAGAGCAGTACTTC
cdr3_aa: CASSPGTEQYF

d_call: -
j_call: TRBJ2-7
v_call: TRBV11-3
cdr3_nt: TGTGCCAGCAGCTCCCGACCCGGGGGCGAGCAGTACTTC
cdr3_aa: CASSSRPGGEQYF

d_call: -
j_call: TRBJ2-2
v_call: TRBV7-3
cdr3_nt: TGTGCCAGCAGCTTAGGACTTACCACCGGGGAGCTGTTTTTT
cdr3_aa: CASSLGLTTGELFF

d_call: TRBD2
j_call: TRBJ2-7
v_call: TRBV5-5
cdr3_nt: TGTGCCAGCGCCGGGGCCAGCGGGAGCTACGAGCAGTACTTC
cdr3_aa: CASAGASGSYEQYF

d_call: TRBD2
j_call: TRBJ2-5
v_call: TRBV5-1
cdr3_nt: TGCGCCAGCAGCTTTGCAATCGCGGGAGGGATTGAAGAGTCGGCCCAGTACTTC
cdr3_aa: CASSFAIAGGIEESAQYF

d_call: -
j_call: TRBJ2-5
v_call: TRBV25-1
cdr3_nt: TGTGCCAGCAGTGAATGGCAGACCGGAGGTGAGACCCAGTACTTC
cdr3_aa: CASSEWQTGGETQYF

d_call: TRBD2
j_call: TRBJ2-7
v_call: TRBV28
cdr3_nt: TGTGCCAGCAGCACTAGCGGGTCGAGCTCCTACGAGCAGTACTTC
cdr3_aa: CASSTSGSSSYEQYF

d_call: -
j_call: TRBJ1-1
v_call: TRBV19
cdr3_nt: TGTGCCAGTAGTAAGACGGGGGGCAACACTGAAGCTTTCTTT
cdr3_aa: CASSKTGGNTEAFF

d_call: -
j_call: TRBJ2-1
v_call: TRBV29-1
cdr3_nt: TGCAGCGTAGGTTTGGGAGGTGAGCAGTTCTTC
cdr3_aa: CSVGLGGEQFF

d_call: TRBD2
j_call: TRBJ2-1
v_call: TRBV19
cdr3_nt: TGTGCCAGTAGTATTCCCCCGACTAGCGGGAGAAATGAGCAGTTCTTC
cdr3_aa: CASSIPPTSGRNEQFF

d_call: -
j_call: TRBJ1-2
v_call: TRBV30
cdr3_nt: TGTGCCTGGAGCCTAACCAGGGAGGGGGGCTACACCTTC
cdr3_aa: CAWSLTREGGYTF

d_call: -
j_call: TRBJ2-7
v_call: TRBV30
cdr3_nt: TGTGCTTGGAGTGCTCCTACCTACGAGCAGTACTTC
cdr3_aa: CAWSAPTYEQYF

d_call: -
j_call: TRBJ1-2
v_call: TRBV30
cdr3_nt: TGTGCCTGGAGGCGGGGGGGCAACTATGGCTACACCTTC
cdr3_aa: CAWRRGGNYGYTF

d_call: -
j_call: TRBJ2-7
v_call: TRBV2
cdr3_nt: TGTGCCAGCAGTGACGAGATCTCCTACGAGCAGTACTTC
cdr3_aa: CASSDEISYEQYF

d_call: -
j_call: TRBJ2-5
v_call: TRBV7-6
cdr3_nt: TGTGCCAGCAGCCTCCGAGGCGAGACCCAGTACTTC
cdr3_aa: CASSLRGETQYF

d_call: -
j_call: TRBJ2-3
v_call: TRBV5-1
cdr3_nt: TGCGCCAGCAGCTTGTCCCTATCCCTCACAGATACGCAGTATTTT
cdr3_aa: CASSLSLSLTDTQYF

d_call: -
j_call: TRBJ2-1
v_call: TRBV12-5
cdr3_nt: TGTGCTAGTGGTTCTGAGGGGGACCGACATCCCAATGAGCAGTTCTTC
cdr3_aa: CASGSEGDRHPNEQFF

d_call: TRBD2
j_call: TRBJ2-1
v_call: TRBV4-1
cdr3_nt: TGCGCCAGCAGCGGAGTGTCTAGCGGGGACAGCTCCTACAATGAGCAGTTCTTC
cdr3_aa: CASSGVSSGDSSYNEQFF

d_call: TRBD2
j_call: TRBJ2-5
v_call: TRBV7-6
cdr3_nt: TGTGCCAGCAGCTTTGGGGCTACTAGCGGCGAAGAGACCCAGTACTTC
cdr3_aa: CASSFGATSGEETQYF

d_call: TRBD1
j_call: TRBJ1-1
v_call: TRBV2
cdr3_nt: TGTGCCAGCAGTACAGGGGGCCCGAGGACTGAAGCTTTCTTT
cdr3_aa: CASSTGGPRTEAFF

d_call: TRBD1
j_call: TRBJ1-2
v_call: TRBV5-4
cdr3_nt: TGTGCCAGCAGCTCCCCGGGTAGGGATCCAGGGGGAGGTTATGGCTACACCTTC
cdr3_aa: CASSSPGRDPGGGYGYTF

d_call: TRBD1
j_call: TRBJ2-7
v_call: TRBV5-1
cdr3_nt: TGCGCCAGCAGCCTTGGGACAGGGGAATGGGAGCAGTACTTC
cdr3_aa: CASSLGTGEWEQYF

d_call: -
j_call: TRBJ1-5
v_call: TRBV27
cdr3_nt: TGTGCCAGCAGTTTATATAGGCAGGGCGAGAATCAGCCCCAGCATTTT
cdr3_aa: CASSLYRQGENQPQHF

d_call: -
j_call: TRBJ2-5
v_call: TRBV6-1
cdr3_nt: TGTGCCAGCAGTGAAGCGGGACAAACACAAGAGACCCAGTACTTC
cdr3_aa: CASSEAGQTQETQYF

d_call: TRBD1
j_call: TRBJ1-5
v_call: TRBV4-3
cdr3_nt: TGCGCCAGCAGCCTCGACAGGGCTCGGAATCAGCCCCAGCATTTT
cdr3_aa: CASSLDRARNQPQHF

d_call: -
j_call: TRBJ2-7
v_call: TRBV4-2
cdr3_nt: TGTGCCAGCAGCCAAGCGGCCAGGGCTCCCTACGAGCAGTACTTC
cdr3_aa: CASSQAARAPYEQYF

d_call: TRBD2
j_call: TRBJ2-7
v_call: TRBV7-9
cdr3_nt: TGTGCCAGCAGCTCCCTCGAGGCTAGCGGGGTCGACGAGCAGTACTTC
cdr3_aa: CASSSLEASGVDEQYF

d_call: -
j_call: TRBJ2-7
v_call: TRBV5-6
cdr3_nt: TGTGCCAGCAGCTTAGGCGGCCACGAGCAGTACTTC
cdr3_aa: CASSLGGHEQYF

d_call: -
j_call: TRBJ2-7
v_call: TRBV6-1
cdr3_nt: TGTGCCAGCAGTGACCTGGACAGCATCTACGAGCAGTACTTC
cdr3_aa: CASSDLDSIYEQYF

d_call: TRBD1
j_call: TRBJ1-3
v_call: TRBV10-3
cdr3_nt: TGTGCCATCAGGTTAACAGGGGCTGGAAACACCATATATTTT
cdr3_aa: CAIRLTGAGNTIYF

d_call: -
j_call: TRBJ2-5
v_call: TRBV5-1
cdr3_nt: TGCGCCAGCAGCCTAAACAGTAGACAGACCCAGTACTTC
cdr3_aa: CASSLNSRQTQYF